There are a few counts of the clone carrying this T cell receptor (beta chain). As for time point: sample taken at primary tumor resection. Unsorted whole RNA of tumor, nontumor lung or frozen PBMC was sequenced. Unmatched junction bases numbered 7, after V lost 6 bases and J lost 3 bases. From germline, CDR1 is DFQATT and CDR2 SNEGSKA (reference sequence). CDR3 length: 14 amino acids. This specimen comes from a study of spatial heterogeneity in lung cancer. In TCRdb, the 5' RACE reads were re-called with MiXCR into one record per CDR3 protein. The data show more than 65,000 distinct CDR3 sequences, about 8% seen once.

The gene calls are TRBV20-1 and TRBJ1-5; 8 bases agree with TRBD1. Source: PBMCs, taken at surgery. The sequence came from a male donor with early-stage non-small cell lung cancer. CDR3 protein: CSARDRRYNQPQHF. DNA of the CDR3: TGCAGTGCGCGGGACAGGCGCTACAATCAGCCCCAGCATTTT.